The present T cell receptor beta chain was sequenced within a study of blood T cell repertoires in COVID-19 (dated by TCRdb to 2019 to 2021). Study-wide context: Collaborator samples came from the United States, Italy and Spain and covered acute and convalescent phases of COVID-19. The material from the prospective study consisted of cDNA or gDNA derived from T cells, B-cell-depleted T cells, or PBMCs. Deeply sampled blood TCRbeta repertoires from subjects exposed to, actively infected with, or recovered from COVID-19 were included in the dataset. The repertoires were released in a freely available public database intended as a resource for research on the immune response to SARS-CoV-2. Samples came from the ongoing ImmuneRACE study (first 160 participants) plus 1,254 subjects from 6 global collaborators. A de-identified subject ID, COVID-19 status, age in years and sex were almost always included in the sample metadata. Where HLA class I and class II types were available, the types were taken from metadata supplied by the sample provider, not from assay-based typing. The research as a whole found: The amount of clinical and demographic metadata varied by source and participant and was provided uncurated.

Each collaborating institution followed its own protocols to collect whole blood in K2EDTA tubes. For TCRbeta analysis, collaborators shipped samples in one of three forms: frozen whole blood, isolated PBMCs, or DNA extracted from either of those sample types. The trim is 8 bases for V and 4 bases for J, with a gap of 6 bases between the germline ends. CDR1 MRHNA and CDR2 SNTAGT are derived from the germline V gene. From its cysteine to its phenylalanine, the CDR3 spans 11 amino acids. CDR3 DNA only is kept here, 33 bases in frame from base 1. About this clone: What antigen it recognizes has not been identified. Within one base of it there is no much larger clone, and no base qualities were kept.

TCRbeta CDR3 regions were amplified from genomic DNA by means of the immunoSEQ Assay, a bias-controlled multiplex PCR. The study's processing was this. The number of nucleated cells in each sample was estimated by amplification of reference gene primers within the assay. Sequence reads were collapsed and filtered to measure the absolute abundance of every unique TCRbeta CDR3 rearrangement. Productive Simpson clonality was computed per sample as the square root of Simpson's diversity index over productive rearrangements. TCRdb took this table from immuneACCESS and kept in-frame rearrangements with V and J called. Such tables lack part of the clones; where checked against another copy, unresolved V genes explain under half of the gap, and the rest is unexplained. Clone size and V and J calls were adopted from that table, with D and trimming inferred from the DNA. This sample lists about 140,000 clones; almost 90% were detected once. Together, the top ten hold roughly a tenth of the sample.

This chain is built from TRBV6-4 and TRBJ1-5, with the identity of the D gene unclear. The TCR comes from a man aged 45-65 years with active or convalescent COVID-19. Sequenced sample: peripheral blood. The CDR3 sequence is CASGENQPQHF. Read as DNA, the sequence is TGTGCCAGCGGAGAAAATCAGCCCCAGCATTTT.